This TCR beta chain was recorded in a study of molecular identifiers for immune sequencing clone quantification. This clonotype was recorded a few times. The CDR3 sequence is 14 residues long. Trimming removed 2 bases at V and 3 bases at J, with 11 bases between. Germline CDR1 MNHEY, CDR2 SVGEGT. TCRdb re-called the PCR reads through MiXCR, storing one row per CDR3 protein. The sample has roughly 300,000 distinct CDR3 sequences; 24% are singletons. Material for sequencing was naive CD8+ T cells from blood, with Jurkat cell RNA spiked in. Sample subset: FACS-sorted CD8+CD4-CCR7+CD45RA+ naive T cells. This sequence was found in a human donor in good health. Some libraries in this study had Jurkat cell RNA spiked in. This chain connects TRBV6-2 or TRBV6-3 to TRBJ2-7; D possibly corresponds to TRBD1 (6 bases). CDR3 amino acids: CASSYGGTRYEQYF. In DNA form, the CDR3 reads TGTGCCAGCAGTTACGGGGGCACCCGCTACGAGCAGTACTTC.